This T cell receptor beta chain was identified in a study of control samples from healthy donors and cancer patients. Some clones are missing from TCRdb's copy, which holds only in-frame ones; the method was immunoSEQ multiplex PCR. The sample comprises fewer than 200,000 clones, just under 95% of which are singletons, and about 4% rests with the top ten. CDR1 is GTSNPN, CDR2 SVGIG, per germline (reference sequence). Trimming removed 6 bases at V and 0 bases at J, with 11 bases between. The CDR3 is 13 residues long. V is TRBV30 and J is TRBJ1-1; D is possibly TRBD1 (6 bases). Input material: blood. The origin of this receptor is a woman in her sixties in good health. The CDR3 loop reads CACRRGVNTEAFF. Here the CDR3 DNA reads TGTGCCTGCCGGAGGGGGGTGAACACTGAAGCTTTCTTT.